The T cell receptor (beta chain) under discussion was sequenced for a study of blood T cell repertoires in COVID-19. From germline, CDR1 is SGHRS and CDR2 YFSETQ. Trimming cost V 0 bases and J 4 bases, with 10 bases left between them. This CDR3 is built from 14 residues. For this clone: Distinct nucleotide sequences in the sample also encode this CDR3.

In the original processing: Reference gene primers were amplified, and this amplification served to estimate nucleated cell counts. Generated by immunoSEQ multiplex PCR, the TCRdb table keeps only in-frame clones and is missing some. V and J calls and clone size are given by that table; D and trimming were obtained from the DNA. The data contain approximately 230,000 clones, 70% to 85% of them singletons. Sequencing used PBMCs or T cells enriched from blood (not recorded which). The chain combines TRBV5-1 with TRBJ1-1; TRBD1 is a possible D gene (6 bases). This sequence originates from a man aged 35 to 55 who had recovered from COVID-19. DNA of the CDR3: TGCGCCAGCAGCTTGGTAGGACAGTTCACTGAAGCTTTCTTT. Its translation is CASSLVGQFTEAFF.